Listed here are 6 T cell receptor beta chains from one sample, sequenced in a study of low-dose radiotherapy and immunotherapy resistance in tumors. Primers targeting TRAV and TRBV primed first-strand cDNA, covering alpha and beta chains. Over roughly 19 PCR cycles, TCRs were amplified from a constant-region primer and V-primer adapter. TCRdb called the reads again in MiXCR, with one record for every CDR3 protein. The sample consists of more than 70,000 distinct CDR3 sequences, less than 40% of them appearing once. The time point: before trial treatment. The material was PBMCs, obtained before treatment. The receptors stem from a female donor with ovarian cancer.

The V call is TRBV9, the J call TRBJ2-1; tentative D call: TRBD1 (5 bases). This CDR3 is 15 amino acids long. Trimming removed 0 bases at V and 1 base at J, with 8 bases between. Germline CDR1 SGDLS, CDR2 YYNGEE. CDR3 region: CASSVEGKSYNEQFF. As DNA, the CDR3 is TGTGCCAGCAGCGTAGAGGGGAAATCCTACAATGAGCAGTTCTTC.

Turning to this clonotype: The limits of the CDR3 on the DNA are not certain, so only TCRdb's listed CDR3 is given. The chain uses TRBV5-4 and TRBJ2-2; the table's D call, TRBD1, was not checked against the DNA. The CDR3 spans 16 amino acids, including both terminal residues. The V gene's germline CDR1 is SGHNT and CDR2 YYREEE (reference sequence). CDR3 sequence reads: CASSLGLGDTGELFFF.

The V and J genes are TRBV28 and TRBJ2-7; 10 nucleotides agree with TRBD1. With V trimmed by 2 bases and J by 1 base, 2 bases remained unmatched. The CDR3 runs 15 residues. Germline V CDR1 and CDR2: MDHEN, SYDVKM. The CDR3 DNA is TGTGCCAGCAGTTTACCGGGACAGGGGTCCTACGAGCAGTACTTC. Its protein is CASSLPGQGSYEQYF.

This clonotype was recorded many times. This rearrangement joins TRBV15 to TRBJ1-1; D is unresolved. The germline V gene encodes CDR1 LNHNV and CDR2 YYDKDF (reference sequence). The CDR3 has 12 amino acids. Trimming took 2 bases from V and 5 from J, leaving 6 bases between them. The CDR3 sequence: CATSRLETEAFF. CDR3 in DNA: TGTGCCACCAGCAGACTTGAAACTGAAGCTTTCTTT.

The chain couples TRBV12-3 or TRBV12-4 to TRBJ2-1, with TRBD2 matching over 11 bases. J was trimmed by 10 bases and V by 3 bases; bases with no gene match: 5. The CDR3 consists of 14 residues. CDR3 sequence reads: CASSFTSGSGEQFF. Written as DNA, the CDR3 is TGTGCCAGCAGTTTTACTAGCGGGAGTGGCGAGCAGTTCTTC.

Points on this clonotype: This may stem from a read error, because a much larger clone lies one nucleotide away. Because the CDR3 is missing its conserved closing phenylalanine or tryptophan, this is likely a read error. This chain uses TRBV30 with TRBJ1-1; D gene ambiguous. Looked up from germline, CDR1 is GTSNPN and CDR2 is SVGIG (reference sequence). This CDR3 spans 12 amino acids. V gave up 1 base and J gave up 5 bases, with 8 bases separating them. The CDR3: CAWSARGTEAFC. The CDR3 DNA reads TGTGCCTGGAGTGCTCGAGGAACTGAAGCTTTCTGT.